This T cell receptor beta chain was sequenced for a study of human T cells and chemical hapten exposure. Of note for this clonotype: A read error may be the cause here, since a much bigger clone is one base away.

Looked up from germline, CDR1 is MNHNS and CDR2 is SASEGT. There are 12 residues in the CDR3. TCRdb processed the RACE reads anew with MiXCR; each CDR3 protein has one entry. The table lists roughly 100,000 distinct CDR3 sequences, less than 14% of them singletons. Sample time point: pre-sensitization, week 0. Treatment of the sample: therapeutic diphenylcyclopropenone sensitization with weekly scalp DPC. The study extracted total RNA from unfractionated whole blood. This sample comprised whole blood, obtained in connection with sensitization to the hapten diphenylcyclopropenone (DPC). This receptor was obtained from a woman aged 60 to 75 with alopecia areata. Some clones in this sample may be carry-over from other donors' samples. J is TRBJ1-2 and V is TRBV6-1, with a possible D match to TRBD1 (5 bases). The CDR3 DNA is TGTGCCAACAGTGTGGGACGAGGAGGCTACACCTTC. It is translated as CANSVGRGGYTF.